A few counts support the clone carrying this T cell receptor beta chain. Time point denoted: persistent/refractory GD, antithyroid drugs over 5 years with positive TRAb. The TCR library was made from RNA extracted from PBMCs. With iRepertoire HTBI primers and Arm-PCR of CDR3 regions, TCR beta libraries were built. A single record per CDR3 protein comes from TCRdb applying MiXCR to the multiplex PCR reads. The repertoire holds about 470,000 distinct CDR3 sequences, with under 25% as singletons. The sample belongs to a study of regulatory T cells in long-lasting Graves disease. The germline gives CDR1 MNHEY, CDR2 SVGAGI. Trimming shortened V by 2 bases and J by 8 bases, and 12 bases separated the two germline ends. The CDR3 runs to 13 residues.

V usage is TRBV6-5 and J usage is TRBJ1-2; D is undetermined. The sequence was obtained from a female donor with Graves disease. The sample consisted of peripheral blood mononuclear cells (PBMCs), taken when the disease was refractory, from a patient treated with antithyroid drugs. The CDR3 DNA sequence: TGTGCCAGCAGTTACGAGGCAGGAGAAGGCTACACCTTC. Protein: CASSYEAGEGYTF.